A selection of T cell receptor beta chains follows, all from one sample in a study of T cells in Graves' hyperthyroidism and ophthalmopathy. TCRdb re-called the multiplex PCR reads through MiXCR, storing one row per CDR3 protein. Of around 300,000 distinct CDR3 sequences in the sample, roughly 13% were seen once. The sequencing input was blood. The receptor source for this set is a woman aged 40-49 years with Graves' hyperthyroidism. Both conserved end residues are part of each CDR3. The D gene is left open where the match is weak. Rows may omit the clone size; those that give it use once, few, many or a size class.

CASSLAGGGLGQQETQYF . TRBJ2-5 TRBV12-3/TRBV12-4 TRBD2
CAIESRRERHEQYF many TRBJ2-7 TRBV10-3 TRBD2
CASGTDVRYGYTF few TRBJ1-2 TRBV25-1 .
CSARLPWGDEKLFF many TRBJ1-4 TRBV20-1 .
CASSPRLPTGNTEAFF . TRBJ1-1 TRBV18 .
CASSWGEGGYYEQYF many TRBJ2-7 TRBV6-1 TRBD2
CASSWQGGGDEQYF . TRBJ2-7 TRBV6-1 .
CSALSMREGYEQYF many TRBJ2-7 TRBV20-1 TRBD2
CASSSKATVSNQPQHF many TRBJ1-5 TRBV27 .
CASSEQGTLSYEQYF . TRBJ2-7 TRBV10-1 .
CASSLVEVAAFF many TRBJ1-1 TRBV7-8 .
CASSPRDRGFETQYF . TRBJ2-5 TRBV18 TRBD1
CASSQGGLAISGANVLTF few TRBJ2-6 TRBV4-1 TRBD2
CASRPGTGVGEQYF many TRBJ2-7 TRBV28 TRBD1
CSAEGGGYNEQFF . TRBJ2-1 TRBV20-1 .
CASSPSGGLGAGELFF few TRBJ2-2 TRBV18 TRBD2
CSAPTSGVSTDTQYF many TRBJ2-3 TRBV20-1 TRBD2
CASSPGGLQETQYF many TRBJ2-5 TRBV12-3/TRBV12-4 .
CASSLHGYYGYTF many TRBJ1-2 TRBV28 .
CASSLSNTGELFF once TRBJ2-2 TRBV27 .
CASSLRTTRGASSYEQYF many TRBJ2-7 TRBV28 .
CASSRGSNEQFF many TRBJ2-1 TRBV18 .
CASSGETGLDEKLFF few TRBJ1-4 TRBV25-1 TRBD1
CASSVRGLAGGDEQFF few TRBJ2-1 TRBV19 TRBD2
CASRHPSGNTGELFF few TRBJ2-2 TRBV28 TRBD2
CASSQERVHEQFF . TRBJ2-1 TRBV4-1 .
CASSQEQGDTQYF many TRBJ2-3 TRBV3-1 TRBD1
CASSPRGSYNEQFF many TRBJ2-1 TRBV7-9 .